The TCR beta chain under discussion was sequenced for a study of identical twins (dated by TCRdb to about 2016). Concerning the study at large: TCR alpha and beta repertoires from monozygotic twins, unrelated adults of various ages and cord blood were deep-sequenced to test whether fetal clonotypes persist. To rule out contamination, replicate twin experiments were performed at different times with different library preparation protocols. Findings and caveats that apply to the study as a whole: Because the same donors could not be followed over many years, conclusions were based on cross-sectional statistical analysis. Invariant T cells such as MAIT and iNKT could partly confound zero-insertion analyses, though diverse VJ usage argued against this for most clonotypes. Compared with coincidental sharing between unrelated individuals, an excess of low generation-probability sequences was observed among out-of-frame TCR alpha sequences shared between twins. Abundant cord blood beta clonotypes carried fewer insertions; young adult naive repertoires showed a weaker similar trend, while memory repertoires showed none. In monozygotic twins, out-of-frame TCR alpha sharing was systematically underestimated by recombination models, although the models agreed with sharing between unrelated individuals. In beta out-of-frame sequences, excess twin sharing was weaker, because having fewer shared sequences lowered the signal-to-noise ratio.

This clonotype came up a few times. Its specific antigen is unknown. Per-base qualities were not stored, and no clone one base away is much larger. From its cysteine to its phenylalanine, the CDR3 spans 16 amino acids. The kept DNA is CDR3 alone, 48 bases in frame from the first base. Trimming removed 5 bases from V and 5 bases from J, leaving 21 bases between the germline ends. Library preparation employed 5' RACE. This sample was sequenced with an Illumina HiSeq 2000. Template switching added a universal primer binding site, and the final cDNA carried a unique molecular identifier that allowed TCR cDNA molecules to be counted accurately. Specific primers in the conserved constant-segment region were used to synthesize first-strand cDNA for TCR alpha and beta chains. To control for contamination, every cDNA library carried two barcodes: a SMART-Mk sample barcode plus Illumina barcodes. TruSeq adapter sequences, together with Illumina sample barcodes, were added in two successive PCR steps. The TCR alpha and beta cDNA libraries were sequenced on the Illumina HiSeq platform using custom primers. The paper's processing steps were these. Raw reads were processed with MiGEC to extract unique molecular identifiers, and MiXCR was used to determine CDR3 positions. Recombination models were inferred per individual with the repgenHMM and IGoR tools using an EM algorithm. The analysis of shared clonotypes was done with the tcR package in R, with sharing normalized by the product of cloneset sizes. To study raw recombination free of thymic and clonal selection effects, out-of-frame nonproductive sequences were analyzed. TCRdb passed the public sequencing reads through fastp at Q25 and MiXCR, retaining productive beta sequences. Under each unique CDR3 protein, matching rows form one entry showing the most common genes and DNA. The V and J calls were not made by the authors but by TCRdb's processing. Within this sample are some 790,000 distinct CDR3 sequences, with about 20% of them counted one time only. Of the sample, around 12% falls within the top ten clones.

Only healthy Caucasian donors were included. Three pairs of female monozygotic twins, all aged roughly 18 to 29 years, made up the twin cohort. Peripheral blood mononuclear cells were used as the source from which RNA for TCR libraries was isolated. This sample was shared with a second study, whose subject was T cells expressing NK-cell markers. The second investigation adds: Seven to nine donors provided sorted CD3+CD56+NKG2C+, CD3+CD56+NKG2C- and CD3+CD56-NKG2C+ T-cell subsets, whose TCR beta-chain repertoires were profiled. Of the eight sequenced donors, seven were found to be HCMV-seropositive and one was found to be HCMV-seronegative. In several experiments an anti-gammadeltaTCR antibody was added to restrict sorting to alphabetaTCR-expressing T cells. In roughly 6 donors, the dominant CD3+CD56+NKG2C+ clonotypes were found to rank among the top 10 CD8+ clonotypes and to make up roughly 1.0-7.0% of CD8+ T cells. Those dominant clonotypes were again the most abundant among CD3+CD56-NKG2C+ cells in several donors, at roughly 25-60.1%. It remained unclear whether the expanded NKG2C-expressing T cell clones were specific for HCMV antigens. All eight donors whose samples were sequenced were randomly selected healthy volunteers, three of them men and five women. To determine HCMV serostatus, a commercial ELISA kit was used to detect HCMV-specific IgG in serum. For six donors, bulk peripheral blood T-cell repertoires were also sequenced from unsorted PBMC. MIGEC was used to demultiplex reads and group reads by UMI, and MiTCR was used to assemble and quantify clonotypes. Only TCR cDNA sequences supported by at least two reads were kept to exclude erroneous sequences. The tcR package was used for downstream repertoire analysis, and clonotypes were matched across fractions by CDR3 nucleotide sequence plus V segment. VDJmatch was used to annotate antigen specificity against VDJdb, with one amino acid substitution in CDR3 allowed.

This sequence originates from a woman between 18 and 29 years old in good health. The sample comprised PBMCs. The V and J genes are TRBV12-3 or TRBV12-4 and TRBJ1-1; TRBD1 is possibly the D segment (5 matching bases). The DNA sequence is TGTGCCAGCAGTAAGCCCGCCGGGGGTTCGAGGACTGAAGCTTTCTTT. This codes for CASSKPAGGSRTEAFF.